The 11 T cell receptor beta chains in this list originate from one sample, sequenced in a study of prognosis after radiotherapy for stage I lung cancer. Two-round multiplex PCR, the amplification method, yielded TCR beta CDR3 from genomic DNA. The first round of PCR was done with primers that matched each TRBV and TRBJ gene. TCRdb analysed the multiplex PCR reads with MiXCR anew, one entry per CDR3 protein. Of some 38,000 distinct CDR3 sequences listed, approximately 25% were seen once; the top ten hold 25% to 30%. The sequencing here drew on PBMCs, taken before or after stereotactic body radiation therapy (not recorded which). All receptors come from a donor aged 50 or older with non-small cell lung cancer.

This clonotype showed up many times. The genes are TRBV19 and TRBJ1-2; D is possibly TRBD1 (5 bases). From germline, CDR1 is LNHDA and CDR2 SQIVND (reference sequence). The CDR3 has 12 amino acids. V lost 9 bases and J 7 bases, leaving 15 bases between the germline ends. CDR3: CASQGFRGGYTF. The CDR3 nucleotides read TGTGCCAGCCAGGGTTTTCGAGGTGGCTACACCTTC.

This chain uses TRBV29-1 with TRBJ1-1; D unresolved. Germline CDR1 is SQVTM and CDR2 is ANQGSEA. The CDR3 consists of 8 residues. Trimming left V 5 bases short and J 6 bases short, with 1 base between. CDR3 sequence: CSVPEAFF. CDR3 nucleotides: TGCAGCGTTCCTGAAGCTTTCTTT.

This clonotype was counted many times. The rearrangement links TRBV6-1 to TRBJ2-7; the D is unclear. Germline lookup yields CDR1 MNHNS and CDR2 SASEGT. Trimming removed 1 base at V and 7 bases at J, with 11 bases between. CDR3 size: 13 residues. The CDR3 sequence is CASSEGTLGEQYF. DNA for the CDR3: TGTGCCAGCAGTGAAGGCACCCTGGGGGAGCAGTACTTC.

In its sample, this clonotype was seen many times. The chain combines TRBV12-3 or TRBV12-4 with TRBJ2-1; 7 bases line up with TRBD2. Germline trimming cut 6 bases from V and 4 bases from J; bases unmatched to any gene: 12. The CDR3 runs to 16 residues. The CDR3 protein is CASSLGLGGVYNEQFF. The CDR3 coding sequence is TGTGCCAGCAGCCTGGGGTTGGGGGGGGTATACAATGAGCAGTTCTTC.

The table lists this clonotype with many counts. The rearrangement uses TRBV19 and TRBJ2-5, with unresolved D. The CDR3 loop spans 13 amino acids. Trimming left V 9 bases short and J 1 base short, with 12 bases between. Germline assignment: CDR1 LNHDA and CDR2 SQIVND (reference sequence). CDR3 loop: CASSRALQETQYF. The CDR3 DNA reads TGTGCCAGCTCGCGCGCCCTCCAAGAGACCCAGTACTTC. Variable domain in full (rest from reference TRBV19 and TRBJ2-5): DGGITQSPKYLFRKEGQNVTLSCEQNLNHDAMYWYRQDPGQGLRLIYYSQIVNDFQKGDIAEGYSVSREKKESFPLTVTSAQKNPTAFYLCASSRALQETQYFGPGTRLLVL.

The sample holds a few counts of this clonotype. A much larger clonotype is one base distant, so this may be a read error. The CDR3 loop is CANSDRGYEQYF. CDR3 nucleotides: TGTGCCAACAGTGACAGGGGCTACGAGCAGTACTTC. The chain uses TRBV6-2 or TRBV6-3 and TRBJ2-7; 8 bases agree with TRBD1. Germline V CDR1 and CDR2: MNHEY, SVGEGT. This CDR3 is 12 amino acids long.

This clonotype came up many times. The rearrangement links TRBV5-1 to TRBJ2-2, with D possibly being TRBD2 (5 bases). This CDR3 is 15 amino acids long. Trimming removed 6 bases from V and 2 bases from J, with 14 bases in between. CDR1 and CDR2 from the germline V gene are SGHRS and YFSETQ. The CDR3: CASTEDLRNTGELFF. The CDR3 DNA reads as TGCGCCAGCACCGAGGACTTGAGAAACACCGGGGAGCTGTTTTTT.

This clonotype was observed many times. The chain has TRBV5-1 and TRBJ2-3; TRBD2 aligns across 7 bases. This CDR3 has 13 residues. J lost 4 bases, V lost 4 bases, and 3 bases had no gene match. From germline, CDR1 is SGHRS and CDR2 YFSETQ. The CDR3 sequence is CASSPGGADTQYF. The CDR3 DNA sequence: TGCGCCAGCAGCCCGGGGGGTGCAGATACGCAGTATTTT.

Note on this clonotype: A junction end diverges from the germline sequence, so it may reflect a read error. The genes are TRBV6-1 and TRBJ2-7; 11 bases are shared with TRBD1. The CDR3 spans 14 residues. Germline CDR1 MNHNS, CDR2 SASEGT. CDR3 sequence reads: CTSSSAGQGDEQYF. The CDR3 DNA sequence: TGTACCAGCAGCTCAGCGGGACAGGGGGACGAGCAGTACTTC.

Comment on this clonotype: This could be a read error, since a much larger clone is one nucleotide away. The gene calls are TRBV2 and TRBJ2-7; D possibly uses TRBD1 or TRBD2 (6 bases each). The CDR3 is 14 amino acids. Trimming left V 4 bases short and J 1 base short, with 11 bases between. From germline, CDR1 is SNHLY and CDR2 FYNNEI. The CDR3 sequence is CASSGGADSYEQYF. Written as DNA, the CDR3 is TGTGCCAGCAGTGGGGGGGCGGATTCCTACGAGCAGTACTTC.

By share of the sample, this clonotype is medium-sized. The V and J genes are TRBV20-1 and TRBJ2-3; D gene unclear. This CDR3 is 14 amino acids long. In germline, CDR1 is DFQATT, CDR2 SNEGSKA (reference sequence). The germline V and J ends were trimmed by 3 bases and 6 bases, with 16 bases remaining between them. The CDR3 sequence is CSASFAPRVDTQYF. DNA for the CDR3: TGCAGTGCTAGCTTTGCTCCCCGGGTTGATACGCAGTATTTT.